This T cell receptor (beta chain) stems from a study of T cell responses to AZD1222 COVID-19 vaccine (TCRdb year 2021). A note on the overall study: AZD1222 recipients given second doses at about 4 weeks or at about 12 weeks were pooled, since spike-specific TCR depth and breadth were not found to differ between the two schedules. TCR sequencing covered some 240 trial participants: about 210 given two doses of AZD1222 and around 26 given two doses of MenACWY control vaccine. Trial participants were enrolled by age into 18-55, 56-69 and 70-plus year subgroups, with around 150, 28 and 57 TCR-sequenced participants respectively. The research as a whole found: Conclusions about previously exposed vaccinees are limited because only six or seven AZD1222 recipients were SARS-CoV-2 seropositive at baseline. Most participants were white British and females outnumbered males, and the authors suggested that clonal diversity may have been underestimated. The whole spike protein was spanned by vaccine-associated CD4 TCRs, and dominant responses were seen in regions 160-218 and 743-854. Nearly half of unique spike-specific TCRs reportedly recognized epitopes outside regions mutated in the B.1.351 and B.1.1.7 variants. In the small 56-69-year group, the increase in depth fell short of significance, most likely because of low power. Because no day 14 peak-response samples were available, the repertoires could be characterized only after the peak T cell response. After two AZD1222 doses, both the breadth and the depth of spike-specific TCRs were significantly higher than at day 0 and than in MenACWY recipients.

According to the study, the label for this sample's time point signals: baseline before first vaccination. The vaccinee samples were drawn from two UK trials, COV001 and COV002, one of which was a single-blind randomized controlled phase 2/3 trial testing AZD1222 (ChAdOx1 nCoV-19) in healthy adults. For TCRbeta chain sequencing, PBMC samples were collected from trial participants at day 0 and at day 28 after the second dose. The CDR3 regions of human TCRbeta chains were analyzed by immunosequencing. Processing in the source paper ran as follows. Repertoire TCRs were matched against a reference library of SARS-CoV-2-specific TCRs generated with the MIRA antigen-specificity platform. Breadth was defined as the fraction of unique TCRs that were SARS-CoV-2-associated, and depth was defined as the fraction of total T cells that were SARS-CoV-2-associated. Using the MIRA data, each spike-specific TCR was mapped to the spike region that the TCR reacts to and placed in a CD4 or CD8 class. Log10-transformed breadth and depth values were compared by one-way ANOVA with Sidak's multiple comparisons tests. This immuneACCESS table, as held by TCRdb, lists in-frame sequences with V and J called but not all clones. Of the missing ones, under half trace to an unresolved V gene in checked studies; the others have no known cause. V and J calls and clone size are as listed in that table; D and trimming were resolved from the DNA. The sample table holds 150,000 or so clones, of which about nine tenths were seen once. Roughly 5.5% of the sample rests with the top ten.

Cut back by 6 bases and 2 bases, the V and J ends lie 13 bases apart. CDR1 and CDR2 are read off the germline V gene (reference sequence) as LNHDA and SQIVND. Counted from cysteine to phenylalanine, this CDR3 has 14 amino acids. Of the read, only the CDR3 DNA is kept; its 42 bases are in frame from base 1. On this clone: Its antigen is not yet known. Base-call qualities are not available, and no considerably larger clone is one nucleotide away.

The chain employs TRBV19 and TRBJ1-2; the D gene is possibly TRBD1, with 5 bases matching. The receptor was isolated from an adult in good health. The material sequenced was peripheral blood, taken on day 0 of AZD1222 vaccination. The CDR3 in this case is CASSPREGNYGYTF. Read as DNA, the sequence is TGTGCCAGTAGCCCCCGGGAGGGGAACTATGGCTACACCTTC. This CDR3, with the reference TRBV19 and TRBJ1-2 proteins standing in past its ends, gives the full variable domain DGGITQSPKYLFRKEGQNVTLSCEQNLNHDAMYWYRQDPGQGLRLIYYSQIVNDFQKGDIAEGYSVSREKKESFPLTVTSAQKNPTAFYLCASSPREGNYGYTFGSGTRLTVV.